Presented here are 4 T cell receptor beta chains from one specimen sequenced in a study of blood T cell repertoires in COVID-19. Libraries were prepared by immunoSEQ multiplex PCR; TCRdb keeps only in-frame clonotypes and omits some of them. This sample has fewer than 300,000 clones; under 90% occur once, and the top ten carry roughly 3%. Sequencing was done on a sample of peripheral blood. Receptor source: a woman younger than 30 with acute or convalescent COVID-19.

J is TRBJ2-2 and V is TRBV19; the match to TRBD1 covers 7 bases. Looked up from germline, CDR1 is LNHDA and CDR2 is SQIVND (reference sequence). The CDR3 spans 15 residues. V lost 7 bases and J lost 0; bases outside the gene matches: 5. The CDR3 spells CASTPGTANTGELFF. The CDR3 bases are TGTGCCAGTACTCCCGGGACAGCGAACACCGGGGAGCTGTTTTTT.

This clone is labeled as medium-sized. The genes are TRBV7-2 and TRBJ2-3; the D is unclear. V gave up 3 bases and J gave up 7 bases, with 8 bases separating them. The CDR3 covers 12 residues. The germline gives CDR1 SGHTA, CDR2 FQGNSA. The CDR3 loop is CASSLRWNTQYF. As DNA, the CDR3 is TGTGCCAGCAGCTTGAGGTGGAATACGCAGTATTTT.

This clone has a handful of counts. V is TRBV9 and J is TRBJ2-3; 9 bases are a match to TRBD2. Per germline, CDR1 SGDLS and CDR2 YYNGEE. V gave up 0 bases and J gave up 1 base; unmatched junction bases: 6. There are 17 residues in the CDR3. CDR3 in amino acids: CASSVAFRTSGTDTQYF. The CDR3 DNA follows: TGTGCCAGCAGCGTAGCTTTCCGGACTAGCGGCACAGATACGCAGTATTTT. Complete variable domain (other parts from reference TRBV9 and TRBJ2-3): DSGVTQTPKHLITATGQRVTLRCSPRSGDLSVYWYQQSLDQGLQFLIQYYNGEERAKGNILERFSAQQFPDLHSELNLSSLELGDSALYFCASSVAFRTSGTDTQYFGPGTRLTVL.

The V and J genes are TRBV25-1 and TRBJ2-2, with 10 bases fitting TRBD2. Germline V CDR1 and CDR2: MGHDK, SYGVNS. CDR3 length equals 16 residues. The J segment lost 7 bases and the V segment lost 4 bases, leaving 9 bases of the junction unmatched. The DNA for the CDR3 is TGTGCCAGCAGTGGGCTAGCGGGAGAAAGGCGCGGGGAGCTGTTTTTT. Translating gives CASSGLAGERRGELFF.